This T cell receptor beta chain was identified in a study of immune evolution from preneoplasia to lung adenocarcinoma (dated by TCRdb to 2020 to 2023). The study in broad terms: HLA loss of heterozygosity was seen in roughly 6.6%, 14% and 36% of AIS, MIA and ADC lesions, and in no AAH lesions. Immune contexture across lung adenocarcinoma precursors and invasive adenocarcinoma was profiled using immune gene expression, TCR sequencing and multiplex immunofluorescence. Resected precursor lesions (AAH, AIS, MIA) and invasive adenocarcinomas were compared against paired morphologically normal lung tissue. The sample size depended on which specimens were available, not on a prior power calculation. The immune data were integrated with whole exome sequencing and methylation data obtained from the same cohort of nodules. The overall cohort comprised approximately 53 patients with pulmonary nodules who underwent surgical resection. A total of about 56 patients contributed TCR sequencing data. It was reported in the study that 100 or so samples were used for TCR sequencing. POLYSOLVER was used to infer Class I HLA alleles from exome data, and LOHHLA was used to detect allele-specific HLA loss.

Using the immunoSEQ hsTCRbeta Kit, TCR beta CDR3 regions were sequenced from DNA. Regarding the original processing steps: TCR sequencing data were analysed with the ImmunoSEQ Analyzer. T cell clonality was calculated on productive rearrangements as 1 minus Pielou's evenness. The inverse Simpson index, applied to productive templates, was used to measure T cell diversity. T cell density was expressed as TCR beta template counts normalized to usable DNA, with usable DNA estimated by amplifying and sequencing housekeeping genes. Two-sided Kruskal-Wallis tests were used to compare TCR metrics across histologic stages. As stored in TCRdb, this immuneACCESS dataset retains in-frame rearrangements with V and J assigned. A fraction of the clones does not appear; measured against another copy, unresolved V genes explain less than half of the discrepancy, and the remainder lacks a known reason. D and trimming were read from the DNA, whereas the V and J calls and clone size are those reported in that table. Here the sample has roughly 2,200 clones; 75% to 85% occur a single time. The ten largest clones take up 9% to 9.5% of the sample.

Including the terminal cysteine and phenylalanine, the CDR3 comprises 11 residues. The DNA shown is the 33-base CDR3, in frame from base 1. Based on the germline V gene (reference sequence), the CDR1 and CDR2 sequences are LNHDA and SQIVND. V is pared back by 7 bases and J by 4 bases, with 7 bases lying between the germline termini. Between the mid-2010s and the late 2010s, the patients underwent resection in either Japan or China. The histologic diagnosis of each case was independently confirmed on H&E slides by two lung cancer pathologists. To enrich premalignant or tumor cells for nucleic acid extraction, macro-dissection was performed after pathologic assessment. FFPE tissue was used for DNA isolation with the AllPrep DNA/RNA FFPE Kit. Points the paper makes about the study in general: The highest T cell clonality was observed in KRAS-mutant nodules compared with EGFR-mutant or double wild-type lesions. Findings were based on association rather than direct causation; larger cohorts with long-term follow-up and longitudinal biopsies were deemed needed. Because all patients came from Japan and China, whether the findings apply to Western populations was uncertain. Clonality was highest in normal lung, while later-stage lesions appeared to show lower clonality but higher T cell density and diversity. Normal lung had the highest top T cell clone frequencies, which appeared to decline progressively from AAH through AIS, MIA and invasive adenocarcinoma.

To note about this clone: Its cognate antigen has yet to be identified. Base qualities were left out, and no much larger clone turns up one base away.

The sequence joins TRBV19 to TRBJ1-1, with no D gene named confidently. The specimen sequenced was FFPE minimally invasive lung adenocarcinoma tissue. In light of the paper, this sample's cell subset or site label describes: micro-invasive lung adenocarcinoma (MIA). The sequence was collected from a person in their sixties or seventies with lung adenocarcinoma. CDR3 reads: CASTASTEAFF. The nucleotides read TGTGCCAGTACGGCCAGCACTGAAGCTTTCTTT. The CDR3, completed at both ends by the reference TRBV19 and TRBJ1-1 genes, gives the full variable domain DGGITQSPKYLFRKEGQNVTLSCEQNLNHDAMYWYRQDPGQGLRLIYYSQIVNDFQKGDIAEGYSVSREKKESFPLTVTSAQKNPTAFYLCASTASTEAFFGQGTRLTVV.